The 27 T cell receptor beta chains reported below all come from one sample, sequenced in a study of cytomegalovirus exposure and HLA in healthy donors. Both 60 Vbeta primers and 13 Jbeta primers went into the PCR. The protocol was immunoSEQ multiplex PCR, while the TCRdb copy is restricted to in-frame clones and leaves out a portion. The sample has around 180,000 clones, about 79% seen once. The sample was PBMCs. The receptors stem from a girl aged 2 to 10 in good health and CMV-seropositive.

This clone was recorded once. CDR3 sequence (DNA): TGTGCCAGCAGCGTAGCCGGGAGCCTCAGCACAGATACGCAGTATTTT. It translates to CASSVAGSLSTDTQYF. The chain combines TRBV9 with TRBJ2-3; TRBD2 might be the D (6 bases). The CDR3 is 16 amino acids. Looked up from germline, CDR1 is SGDLS and CDR2 is YYNGEE. Trimming pared 0 bases from V and 0 bases from J, leaving 11 bases between.

CDR3 DNA: TGTGCCAGTAGTATTGACAGGGGATCGGGCGAGCAGTACTTC. Translated, it gives CASSIDRGSGEQYF. The chain links TRBV19 to TRBJ2-7, with TRBD1 identical over 8 bases. V lost 3 bases, J lost 6 bases, and 7 bases stayed unmatched. The germline V gene has CDR1 LNHDA and CDR2 SQIVND (reference sequence). This CDR3 has 14 amino acids.

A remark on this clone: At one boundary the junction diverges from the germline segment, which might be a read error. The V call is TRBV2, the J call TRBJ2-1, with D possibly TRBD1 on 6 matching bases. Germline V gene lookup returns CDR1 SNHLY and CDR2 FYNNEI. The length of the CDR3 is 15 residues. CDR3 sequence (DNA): TGTGCCAGCAGGGAAGTGACAGGAGCCTACAATGAGCAGTTCTTC. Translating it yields CASREVTGAYNEQFF.

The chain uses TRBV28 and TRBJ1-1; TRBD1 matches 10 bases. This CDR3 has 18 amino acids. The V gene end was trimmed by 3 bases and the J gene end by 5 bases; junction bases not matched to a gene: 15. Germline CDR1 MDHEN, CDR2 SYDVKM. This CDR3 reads CASSFETGGYNWYTEAFF. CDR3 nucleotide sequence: TGTGCCAGCAGTTTTGAGACAGGGGGCTATAATTGGTATACTGAAGCTTTCTTT.

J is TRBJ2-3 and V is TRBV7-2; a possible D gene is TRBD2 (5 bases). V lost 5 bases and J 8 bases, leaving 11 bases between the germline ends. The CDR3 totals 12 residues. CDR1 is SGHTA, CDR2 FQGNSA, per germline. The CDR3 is CASSAGGSTQYF. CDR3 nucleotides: TGTGCCAGCAGCGCCGGAGGTTCTACGCAGTATTTT.

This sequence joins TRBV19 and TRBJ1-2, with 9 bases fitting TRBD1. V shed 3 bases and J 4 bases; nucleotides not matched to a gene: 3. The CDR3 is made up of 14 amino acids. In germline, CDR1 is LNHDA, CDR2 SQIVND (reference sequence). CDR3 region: CASSIPGQGYGYTF. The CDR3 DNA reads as TGTGCCAGTAGTATCCCGGGACAGGGCTATGGCTACACCTTC.

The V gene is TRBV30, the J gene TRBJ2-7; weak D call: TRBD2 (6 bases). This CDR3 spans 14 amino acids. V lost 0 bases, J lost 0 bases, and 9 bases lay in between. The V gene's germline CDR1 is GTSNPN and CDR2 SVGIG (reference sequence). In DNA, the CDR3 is TGTGCCTGGAGTGTTGGCGGGGACTCCTACGAGCAGTACTTC. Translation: CAWSVGGDSYEQYF.

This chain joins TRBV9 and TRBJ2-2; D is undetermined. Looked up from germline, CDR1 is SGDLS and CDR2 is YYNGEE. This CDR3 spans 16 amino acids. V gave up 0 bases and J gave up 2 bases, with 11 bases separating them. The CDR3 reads CASSVVVAGNTGELFF. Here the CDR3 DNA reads TGTGCCAGCAGCGTAGTTGTCGCTGGCAACACCGGGGAGCTGTTTTTT.

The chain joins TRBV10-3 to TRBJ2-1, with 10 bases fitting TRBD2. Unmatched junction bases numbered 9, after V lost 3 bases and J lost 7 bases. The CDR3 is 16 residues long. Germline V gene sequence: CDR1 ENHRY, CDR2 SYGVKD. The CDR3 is CAISDATTLAGNEQFF. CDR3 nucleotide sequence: TGTGCCATCAGTGACGCAACAACACTAGCGGGGAATGAGCAGTTCTTC.

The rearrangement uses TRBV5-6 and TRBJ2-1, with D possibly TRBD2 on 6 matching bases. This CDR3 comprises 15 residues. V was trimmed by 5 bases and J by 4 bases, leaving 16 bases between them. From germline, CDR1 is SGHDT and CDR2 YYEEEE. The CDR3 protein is CASRLDGGIYNEQFF. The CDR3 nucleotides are TGTGCCAGCAGGCTGGACGGAGGGATTTACAATGAGCAGTTCTTC.

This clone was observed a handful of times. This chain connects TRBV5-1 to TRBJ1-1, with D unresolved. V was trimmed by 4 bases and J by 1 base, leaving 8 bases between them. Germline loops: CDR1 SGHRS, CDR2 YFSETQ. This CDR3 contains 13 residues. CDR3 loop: CASSTTSNTEAFF. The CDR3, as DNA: TGCGCCAGCAGCACAACCTCGAACACTGAAGCTTTCTTT.

The CDR3 loop is CASTPSGGAYEQYF. CDR3 DNA: TGTGCCAGTACCCCAAGCGGGGGCGCCTACGAGCAGTACTTC. This chain links TRBV19 with TRBJ2-7, with 8 nucleotides matching TRBD2. Per the germline V gene, CDR1 is LNHDA and CDR2 is SQIVND (reference sequence). Trimming cost V 7 bases and J 2 bases; bases outside gene matches: 7. The CDR3 covers 14 residues. Variable domain in full (rest from reference TRBV19 and TRBJ2-7): DGGITQSPKYLFRKEGQNVTLSCEQNLNHDAMYWYRQDPGQGLRLIYYSQIVNDFQKGDIAEGYSVSREKKESFPLTVTSAQKNPTAFYLCASTPSGGAYEQYFGPGTRLTVT.

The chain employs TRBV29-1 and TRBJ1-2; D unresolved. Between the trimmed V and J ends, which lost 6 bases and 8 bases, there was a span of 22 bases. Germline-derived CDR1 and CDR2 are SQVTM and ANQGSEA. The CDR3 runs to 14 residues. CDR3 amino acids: CSVSGGRRGVGYTF. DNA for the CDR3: TGCAGCGTGTCGGGAGGGCGACGTGGGGTAGGCTACACCTTC.

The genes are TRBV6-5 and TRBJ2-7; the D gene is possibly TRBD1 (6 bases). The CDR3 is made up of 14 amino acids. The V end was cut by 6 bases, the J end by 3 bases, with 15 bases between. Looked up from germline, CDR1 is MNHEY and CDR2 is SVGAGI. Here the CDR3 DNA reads TGTGCCAGCAGAAAAACAGGGCCAAACTACGAGCAGTACTTC. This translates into CASRKTGPNYEQYF.

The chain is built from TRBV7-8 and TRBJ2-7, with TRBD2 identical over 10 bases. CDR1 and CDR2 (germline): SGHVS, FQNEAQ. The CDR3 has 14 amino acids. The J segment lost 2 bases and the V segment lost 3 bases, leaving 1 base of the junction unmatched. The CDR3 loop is CASSFTSGTYEQYF. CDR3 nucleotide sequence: TGTGCCAGCAGCTTCACTAGCGGGACCTACGAGCAGTACTTC.

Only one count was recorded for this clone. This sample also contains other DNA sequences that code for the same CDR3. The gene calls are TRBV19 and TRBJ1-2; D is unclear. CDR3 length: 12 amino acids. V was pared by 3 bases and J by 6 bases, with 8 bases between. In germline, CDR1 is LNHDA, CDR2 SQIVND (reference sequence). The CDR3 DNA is TGTGCCAGTAGTATTGCGGGTGATGGCTACACCTTC. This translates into CASSIAGDGYTF.

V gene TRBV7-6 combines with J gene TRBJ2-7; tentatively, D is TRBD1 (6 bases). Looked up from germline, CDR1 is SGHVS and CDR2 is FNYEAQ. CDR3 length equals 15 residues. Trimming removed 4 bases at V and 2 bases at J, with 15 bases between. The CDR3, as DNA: TGTGCCAGCAGCTCCCTGGGGGCCTACCCCTACGAGCAGTACTTC. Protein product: CASSSLGAYPYEQYF.

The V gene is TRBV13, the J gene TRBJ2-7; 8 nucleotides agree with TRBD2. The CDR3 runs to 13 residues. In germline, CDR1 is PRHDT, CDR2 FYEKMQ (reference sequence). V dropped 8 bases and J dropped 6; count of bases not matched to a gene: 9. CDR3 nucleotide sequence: TGTGCCAGCTCGATAGCGGGGCTAGCCGAGCAGTACTTC. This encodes CASSIAGLAEQYF. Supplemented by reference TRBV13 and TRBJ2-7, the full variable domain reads AAGVIQSPRHLIKEKRETATLKCYPIPRHDTVYWYQQGPGQDPQFLISFYEKMQSDKGSIPDRFSAQQFSDYHSELNMSSLELGDSALYFCASSIAGLAEQYFGPGTRLTVT.

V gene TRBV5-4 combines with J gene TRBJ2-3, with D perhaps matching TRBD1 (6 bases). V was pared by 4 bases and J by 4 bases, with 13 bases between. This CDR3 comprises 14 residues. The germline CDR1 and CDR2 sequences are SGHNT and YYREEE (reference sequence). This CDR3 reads CASSQLQGSDTQYF. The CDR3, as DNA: TGTGCCAGCAGCCAATTACAGGGTTCAGATACGCAGTATTTT.

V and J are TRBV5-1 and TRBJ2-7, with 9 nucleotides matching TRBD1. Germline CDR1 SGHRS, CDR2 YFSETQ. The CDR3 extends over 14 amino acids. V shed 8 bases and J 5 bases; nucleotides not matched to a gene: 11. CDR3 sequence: CASSTGTGLDEQYF. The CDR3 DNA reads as TGCGCCAGTTCCACCGGGACAGGGCTCGACGAGCAGTACTTC.

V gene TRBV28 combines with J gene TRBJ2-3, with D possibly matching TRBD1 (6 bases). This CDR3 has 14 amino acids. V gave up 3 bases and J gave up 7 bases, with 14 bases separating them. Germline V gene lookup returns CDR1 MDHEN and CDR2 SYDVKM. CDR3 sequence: CASSLSMGANTQYF. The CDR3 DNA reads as TGTGCCAGCAGTTTGTCTATGGGGGCGAATACGCAGTATTTT.

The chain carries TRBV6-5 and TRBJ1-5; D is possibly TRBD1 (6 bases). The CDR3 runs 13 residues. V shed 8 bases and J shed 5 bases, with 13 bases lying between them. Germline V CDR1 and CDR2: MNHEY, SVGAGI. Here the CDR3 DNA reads TGTGCCAGCGGCAGGGGTCAGGATCAGCCCCAGCATTTT. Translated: CASGRGQDQPQHF.

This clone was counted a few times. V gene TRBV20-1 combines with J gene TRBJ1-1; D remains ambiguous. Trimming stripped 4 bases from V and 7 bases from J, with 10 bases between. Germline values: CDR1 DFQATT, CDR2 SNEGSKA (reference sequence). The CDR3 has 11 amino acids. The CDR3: CSATDPGEAFF. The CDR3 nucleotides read TGCAGTGCTACTGACCCAGGTGAAGCTTTCTTT.

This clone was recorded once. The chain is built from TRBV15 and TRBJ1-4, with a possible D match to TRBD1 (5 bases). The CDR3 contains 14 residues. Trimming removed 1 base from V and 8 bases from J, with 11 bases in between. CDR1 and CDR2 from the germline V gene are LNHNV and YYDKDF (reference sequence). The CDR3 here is CATSRVPGGEKLFF. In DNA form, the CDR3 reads TGTGCCACCAGCAGAGTTCCGGGGGGGGAAAAACTGTTTTTT.

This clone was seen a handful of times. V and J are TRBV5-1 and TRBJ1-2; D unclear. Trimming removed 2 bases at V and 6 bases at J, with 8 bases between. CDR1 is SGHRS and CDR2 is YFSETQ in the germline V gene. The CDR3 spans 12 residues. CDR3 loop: CASSFSGNGYTF. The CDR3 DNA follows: TGCGCCAGCAGCTTTTCCGGGAATGGCTACACCTTC.

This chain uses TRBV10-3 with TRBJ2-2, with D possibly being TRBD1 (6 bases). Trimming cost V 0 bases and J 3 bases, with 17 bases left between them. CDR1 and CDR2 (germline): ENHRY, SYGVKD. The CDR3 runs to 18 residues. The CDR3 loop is CAISESSPGQSHTGELFF. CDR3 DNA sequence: TGTGCCATCAGTGAGTCTTCACCGGGACAAAGTCACACCGGGGAGCTGTTTTTT.

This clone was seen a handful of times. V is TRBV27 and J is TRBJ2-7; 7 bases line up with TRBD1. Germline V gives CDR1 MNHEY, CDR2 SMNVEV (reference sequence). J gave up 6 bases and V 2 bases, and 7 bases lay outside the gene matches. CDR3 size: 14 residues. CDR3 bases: TGTGCCAGCAGTTTAGGGTCCGGACAGGCCGAGCAGTACTTC. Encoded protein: CASSLGSGQAEQYF.